Below, 2 T cell receptor beta chains from the same sample are listed, as sequenced in a study of cytomegalovirus exposure and HLA in healthy donors. The repertoire was sequenced with immunoSEQ multiplex PCR; TCRdb's copy has only in-frame clones and lacks some. This sample has 200,000 to 250,000 clones, with roughly 87% found just once. The sequencing input was PBMCs. The source is a man aged 18 to 35 in good health and CMV-seropositive.

V usage is TRBV7-6 and J usage is TRBJ2-7; 10 bases fit TRBD1. V lost 5 bases to trimming and J lost 5 bases; unmatched junction nucleotides: 3. The CDR3 is 13 amino acids. The germline gives CDR1 SGHVS, CDR2 FNYEAQ. The CDR3 loop is CASSRDRGHEQYF. DNA of the CDR3: TGTGCCAGCAGCCGGGACAGGGGACACGAGCAGTACTTC.

The chain carries TRBV5-4 and TRBJ2-5, with D possibly matching TRBD2 (5 bases). Per germline, CDR1 SGHNT and CDR2 YYREEE (reference sequence). The V and J ends lost 0 bases and 7 bases respectively, with 10 bases between them. The CDR3 totals 13 residues. CDR3 in amino acids: CASSLDRAGTQYF. The CDR3 coding sequence is TGTGCCAGCAGCTTGGATCGGGCGGGGACCCAGTACTTC.